This T cell receptor (beta chain) was documented in a study of blood T cells in healthy people across ages. For the study at large: Capturing about one barcoded beta molecule per two T cells was achieved by template switching.

A note on this clonotype: An end of the junction differs from the germline gene, which may be a read error.

With a J-beta primer mix and a sample-barcoded 5' primer, a second PCR ran roughly 7 to 11 cycles. One entry per CDR3 protein results from TCRdb running MiXCR on the 5' RACE reads. The data show some 690,000 distinct CDR3 sequences, about 24% seen once. The V gene's germline CDR1 is SGHAT and CDR2 FQNNGV. There are 13 residues in the CDR3. This rearrangement joins TRBV11-2 to TRBJ2-3; D might be TRBD2 (5 bases). The specimen sequenced was blood. The clonotype comes from a man between 65 and 85 years old in good health. The CDR3 reads CASSLEWGDPQYF. CDR3 sequence (DNA): TGTGCCAGCAGCTTAGAGTGGGGAGATCCGCAGTATTTT.